These T cell receptor beta chains were read from a single sample in a study of blood T cell repertoires in COVID-19. Profiling relied on immunoSEQ multiplex PCR, and the TCRdb table lists in-frame clones only, not all of them. The data contain roughly 250,000 clones, 84% of them singletons. The sample was peripheral blood. These receptors came from a man aged 45-60 years with active or convalescent COVID-19. Both conserved end residues are part of each CDR3. The order of the fields is V gene, D gene, J gene, clone size, CDR3 protein, CDR3 DNA. The D gene is left open where the match is weak. Part of the rows lack a size; the others show once, few, many or a class for expanded clones.

>TRBV2|TRBD1|TRBJ2-7|NA
CASSWTGESHEQYF
TGTGCCAGCAGCTGGACAGGGGAGTCCCACGAGCAGTACTTC
>TRBV5-1|NA|TRBJ1-1|NA
CASSLNPPGNTEAFF
TGCGCCAGCAGCTTGAACCCCCCGGGAAACACTGAAGCTTTCTTT
>TRBV30|TRBD2|TRBJ2-7|NA
CAWSNAGTSSYEQYF
TGTGCCTGGAGCAACGCCGGGACTAGCTCCTACGAGCAGTACTTC
>TRBV5-1|NA|TRBJ1-2|NA
CASSATDNYGYTF
TGCGCCAGCAGCGCTACAGATAACTATGGCTACACCTTC
>TRBV7-2|NA|TRBJ2-3|NA
CASSYRQPSTDTQYF
TGTGCCAGCAGCTACCGACAGCCAAGCACAGATACGCAGTATTTT
>TRBV19|NA|TRBJ1-1|NA
CASSIDLYRAEAFF
TGTGCCAGTAGTATAGATCTATACAGGGCTGAAGCTTTCTTT
>TRBV12-1|NA|TRBJ1-5|once
CASSPSGTGGGRGNQPQHF
TGTGCCAGCAGCCCGTCCGGGACAGGGGGCGGTCGGGGCAATCAGCCCCAGCATTTT
>TRBV4-2|TRBD1|TRBJ1-2|NA
CASSHPTGGEEVVYGYTF
TGTGCCAGCAGCCACCCGACAGGGGGCGAGGAAGTAGTCTATGGCTACACCTTC
>TRBV6-1|TRBD2|TRBJ2-7|NA
CASTAGGSYEQYF
TGTGCCAGCACCGCGGGGGGGTCCTACGAGCAGTACTTC
>TRBV7-2|TRBD1|TRBJ1-2|NA
CASTPTGRGRGYTF
TGTGCCAGCACCCCGACCGGCAGGGGGCGAGGCTACACCTTC
>TRBV4-2|NA|TRBJ1-1|NA
CASSQRHLSNTEAFF
TGTGCCAGCAGCCAACGACACCTCTCGAACACTGAAGCTTTCTTT
>TRBV7-8|NA|TRBJ1-1|few
CASSSPREKNTEAFF
TGTGCCAGCAGCTCCCCCCGGGAGAAGAACACTGAAGCTTTCTTT
>TRBV13|TRBD1|TRBJ1-2|NA
CASSLRTGKGYTF
TGTGCCAGCAGCCTCAGGACAGGGAAGGGCTACACCTTC
>TRBV6-2/TRBV6-3|NA|TRBJ2-5|few
CASSLRQQETQYF
TGTGCCAGCAGTCTACGACAGCAAGAGACCCAGTACTTC
>TRBV19|TRBD1|TRBJ1-2|NA
CASSIVRDRPGYTF
TGTGCCAGTAGTATTGTCCGGGACAGACCCGGCTACACCTTC
>TRBV5-1|NA|TRBJ2-7|few
CASSLGDLPYEQYF
TGCGCCAGCAGCTTAGGGGACTTGCCCTACGAGCAGTACTTC
>TRBV19|NA|TRBJ2-3|NA
CASSIARDTQYF
TGTGCCAGTAGTATAGCCCGAGATACGCAGTATTTT
>TRBV7-3|NA|TRBJ2-1|once
CASSFDSFEQFF
TGTGCCAGCAGCTTTGACAGCTTCGAGCAGTTCTTC
>TRBV7-2|TRBD1|TRBJ2-5|NA
CASSWTGDPRAQYF
TGTGCCAGCAGCTGGACAGGGGATCCCCGAGCCCAGTACTTC
>TRBV11-1|TRBD1|TRBJ2-3|few
CASSEGQGRADTQYF
TGTGCCAGCAGCGAGGGACAGGGTAGGGCAGATACGCAGTATTTT
>TRBV5-6|NA|TRBJ1-4|NA
CASSFSRDKVNWDEKLFF
TGTGCCAGCAGCTTCTCAAGGGACAAGGTAAACTGGGATGAAAAACTGTTTTTT
>TRBV29-1|NA|TRBJ2-1|NA
CSVSWAGDEQFF
TGCAGCGTTAGCTGGGCCGGGGATGAGCAGTTCTTC